Listed below are T cell receptor beta chains from one sample, sequenced in a study of blood T cell repertoires in COVID-19. Data came from immunoSEQ multiplex PCR; TCRdb stores just in-frame clones and leaves some out. This sample has 150,000 to 200,000 clones, with about nine tenths found just once. The sequenced sample consisted of peripheral blood. Receptor source: a man between 70 and 80 years old with acute or convalescent COVID-19. The CDR3 runs from the conserved cysteine through the conserved F or W. Fields, in order: clone size, D gene, J gene, V gene, CDR3 protein, CDR3 DNA. D genes are given only for firm matches. Size values are once, few and many counts, or a class for expanded clones, and some rows have none.

clone size: .
D gene: TRBD1
J gene: TRBJ1-2
V gene: TRBV5-1
CDR3 protein: CASSLTGQGYGYTF
CDR3 DNA: TGCGCCAGCAGCCTCACGGGACAGGGGTATGGCTACACCTTC

clone size: .
D gene: TRBD2
J gene: TRBJ2-1
V gene: TRBV7-2
CDR3 protein: CASSLLLADRGEQFF
CDR3 DNA: TGTGCCAGCAGCTTACTACTAGCGGACCGGGGGGAGCAGTTCTTC

clone size: .
D gene: .
J gene: TRBJ2-5
V gene: TRBV5-4
CDR3 protein: CASSFLAIRETQYF
CDR3 DNA: TGTGCCAGCAGCTTCCTAGCGATTCGGGAGACCCAGTACTTC

clone size: .
D gene: .
J gene: TRBJ1-5
V gene: TRBV5-5
CDR3 protein: CASSWGQDSNQPQHF
CDR3 DNA: TGTGCCAGCAGCTGGGGGCAGGATAGCAATCAGCCCCAGCATTTT

clone size: .
D gene: .
J gene: TRBJ1-1
V gene: TRBV5-6
CDR3 protein: CASSPTPGYSNTEAFF
CDR3 DNA: TGTGCCAGCAGCCCGACGCCGGGGTACTCGAACACTGAAGCTTTCTTT

clone size: .
D gene: TRBD2
J gene: TRBJ2-3
V gene: TRBV7-8
CDR3 protein: CASSPTLGLAGADTQYF
CDR3 DNA: TGTGCCAGCAGCCCGACCCTCGGACTAGCGGGAGCAGATACGCAGTATTTT

clone size: .
D gene: .
J gene: TRBJ1-3
V gene: TRBV6-5
CDR3 protein: CASTLRLGNTIYF
CDR3 DNA: TGTGCCAGCACGTTGCGGCTAGGAAACACCATATATTTT

clone size: .
D gene: .
J gene: TRBJ2-7
V gene: TRBV6-5
CDR3 protein: CASRLGSSYEQYF
CDR3 DNA: TGTGCCAGCAGGCTTGGCAGCTCCTACGAGCAGTACTTC

clone size: .
D gene: TRBD2
J gene: TRBJ2-7
V gene: TRBV7-6
CDR3 protein: CASSNDRLAGEGYEQYF
CDR3 DNA: TGTGCCAGCAGCAACGATCGACTAGCGGGAGAGGGATACGAGCAGTACTTC

clone size: .
D gene: .
J gene: TRBJ1-6
V gene: TRBV30
CDR3 protein: CAWMRSSYNSPLHF
CDR3 DNA: TGTGCCTGGATGCGGAGCTCCTATAATTCACCCCTCCACTTT

clone size: .
D gene: TRBD1
J gene: TRBJ2-7
V gene: TRBV4-2
CDR3 protein: CASSLRGLVGEQYF
CDR3 DNA: TGTGCCAGCAGCCTCAGGGGGCTAGTTGGCGAGCAGTACTTC

clone size: .
D gene: .
J gene: TRBJ1-4
V gene: TRBV28
CDR3 protein: CASSSPQGLEKLFF
CDR3 DNA: TGTGCCAGCAGTTCGCCACAGGGATTAGAAAAACTGTTTTTT

clone size: .
D gene: .
J gene: TRBJ1-2
V gene: TRBV12-3/TRBV12-4
CDR3 protein: CASSFLPFGYTF
CDR3 DNA: TGTGCCAGCAGTTTTCTCCCGTTTGGCTACACCTTC

clone size: .
D gene: .
J gene: TRBJ2-7
V gene: TRBV18
CDR3 protein: CASSQFDTASEQYF
CDR3 DNA: TGTGCCAGCTCACAATTTGACACGGCGAGCGAGCAGTACTTC

clone size: .
D gene: .
J gene: TRBJ1-2
V gene: TRBV2
CDR3 protein: CASSEPFNYGYTF
CDR3 DNA: TGTGCCAGCAGTGAACCTTTTAACTATGGCTACACCTTC

clone size: .
D gene: .
J gene: TRBJ2-5
V gene: TRBV5-1
CDR3 protein: CASSFGLFRETQYF
CDR3 DNA: TGCGCCAGCAGCTTCGGTCTCTTCCGGGAGACCCAGTACTTC

clone size: few
D gene: .
J gene: TRBJ2-2
V gene: TRBV6-4
CDR3 protein: CASSTASDTGELFF
CDR3 DNA: TGTGCCAGCAGTACCGCTTCGGACACCGGGGAGCTGTTTTTT

clone size: .
D gene: .
J gene: TRBJ1-2
V gene: TRBV11-3
CDR3 protein: CASSLRKGSFNYGYTF
CDR3 DNA: TGTGCCAGCAGCCTAAGGAAAGGGAGTTTTAACTATGGCTACACCTTC

clone size: .
D gene: TRBD2
J gene: TRBJ2-2
V gene: TRBV28
CDR3 protein: CASSFRPGRPGLADPAANTGELFF
CDR3 DNA: TGTGCCAGCAGTTTCCGTCCGGGACGGCCGGGACTAGCGGATCCTGCCGCGAACACCGGGGAGCTGTTTTTT

clone size: .
D gene: .
J gene: TRBJ2-1
V gene: TRBV9
CDR3 protein: CASSNLGVSSYNEQFF
CDR3 DNA: TGTGCCAGCAGCAACTTAGGGGTCAGCTCCTACAATGAGCAGTTCTTC

clone size: .
D gene: TRBD1
J gene: TRBJ2-2
V gene: TRBV7-7
CDR3 protein: CASSSRTGPTGELFF
CDR3 DNA: TGTGCCAGCAGCTCGCGGACAGGGCCCACCGGGGAGCTGTTTTTT

clone size: few
D gene: .
J gene: TRBJ2-7
V gene: TRBV5-1
CDR3 protein: CASSLVAEDEQYF
CDR3 DNA: TGCGCCAGCAGCTTGGTAGCGGAAGACGAGCAGTACTTC

clone size: .
D gene: .
J gene: TRBJ2-5
V gene: TRBV7-2
CDR3 protein: CASSPRTRGDKETQYF
CDR3 DNA: TGTGCCAGCAGCCCGAGGACTAGGGGGGATAAAGAGACCCAGTACTTC

clone size: .
D gene: .
J gene: TRBJ2-2
V gene: TRBV5-5
CDR3 protein: CASSLFSRTGELFF
CDR3 DNA: TGTGCCAGCAGCTTGTTTAGTCGGACCGGGGAGCTGTTTTTT

clone size: .
D gene: TRBD1
J gene: TRBJ1-6
V gene: TRBV6-5
CDR3 protein: CASTRDRDNSPLHF
CDR3 DNA: TGTGCCAGCACCCGGGACAGGGATAATTCACCCCTCCACTTT

clone size: once
D gene: TRBD2
J gene: TRBJ2-7
V gene: TRBV2
CDR3 protein: CASSGSGGNPTEQYF
CDR3 DNA: TGTGCCAGCAGTGGTTCGGGGGGAAACCCCACCGAGCAGTACTTC

clone size: .
D gene: TRBD2
J gene: TRBJ2-3
V gene: TRBV4-3
CDR3 protein: CASSQAGTSGGGDTQYF
CDR3 DNA: TGCGCCAGCAGCCAAGCAGGAACTAGCGGGGGTGGAGATACGCAGTATTTT

clone size: .
D gene: .
J gene: TRBJ2-5
V gene: TRBV7-9
CDR3 protein: CASSFSGLSKTQYF
CDR3 DNA: TGTGCCAGCAGCTTCTCAGGGCTATCGAAGACCCAGTACTTC

clone size: .
D gene: TRBD1
J gene: TRBJ1-4
V gene: TRBV7-9
CDR3 protein: CASKRDRDRRHEKLFF
CDR3 DNA: TGTGCCAGCAAGAGGGACAGGGACAGGAGACATGAAAAACTGTTTTTT

clone size: .
D gene: TRBD2
J gene: TRBJ2-2
V gene: TRBV5-5
CDR3 protein: CASSLFTSGRAGGELFF
CDR3 DNA: TGTGCCAGCAGCCTTTTCACTAGCGGGAGGGCCGGCGGGGAGCTGTTTTTT

clone size: few
D gene: TRBD1
J gene: TRBJ1-5
V gene: TRBV7-8
CDR3 protein: CASSLGWTGEGNQPQHF
CDR3 DNA: TGTGCCAGCAGCTTAGGGTGGACAGGGGAAGGCAATCAGCCCCAGCATTTT

clone size: .
D gene: .
J gene: TRBJ2-1
V gene: TRBV7-2
CDR3 protein: CASSFDTFVQFF
CDR3 DNA: TGTGCCAGCAGCTTTGACACGTTTGTGCAGTTCTTC

clone size: .
D gene: TRBD1
J gene: TRBJ1-4
V gene: TRBV29-1
CDR3 protein: CSTGQGTDDEKLFF
CDR3 DNA: TGCAGCACCGGACAGGGGACAGATGATGAAAAACTGTTTTTT

clone size: .
D gene: TRBD2
J gene: TRBJ2-1
V gene: TRBV9
CDR3 protein: CASSPPGLAGGPEFF
CDR3 DNA: TGTGCCAGCAGCCCCCCGGGACTAGCGGGGGGCCCGGAGTTCTTC

clone size: .
D gene: .
J gene: TRBJ1-1
V gene: TRBV28
CDR3 protein: CASSLYDYTEAFF
CDR3 DNA: TGTGCCAGCAGTTTATACGACTACACTGAAGCTTTCTTT

clone size: .
D gene: .
J gene: TRBJ1-6
V gene: TRBV5-1
CDR3 protein: CASSSTGGGWDSPLHF
CDR3 DNA: TGCGCCAGCAGCTCTACCGGTGGGGGGTGGGATTCACCCCTCCACTTT

clone size: .
D gene: TRBD2
J gene: TRBJ2-7
V gene: TRBV9
CDR3 protein: CASSSGTSRVSYEQYF
CDR3 DNA: TGTGCCAGCAGCTCCGGGACTAGCAGGGTCTCCTACGAGCAGTACTTC

clone size: .
D gene: .
J gene: TRBJ1-2
V gene: TRBV27
CDR3 protein: CASSRRRVGEDYGYTF
CDR3 DNA: TGTGCCAGCAGTCGTCGTAGGGTAGGGGAGGACTATGGCTACACCTTC

clone size: .
D gene: .
J gene: TRBJ2-5
V gene: TRBV28
CDR3 protein: CASSPTRTATQETQYF
CDR3 DNA: TGTGCCAGCAGTCCTACCCGGACAGCAACCCAAGAGACCCAGTACTTC

clone size: .
D gene: .
J gene: TRBJ1-5
V gene: TRBV28
CDR3 protein: CASSFEGSNQPQHF
CDR3 DNA: TGTGCCAGCAGTTTTGAGGGCTCCAATCAGCCCCAGCATTTT

clone size: few
D gene: TRBD1
J gene: TRBJ1-4
V gene: TRBV9
CDR3 protein: CASSGQGATNEKLFF
CDR3 DNA: TGTGCCAGCAGCGGACAGGGCGCAACTAATGAAAAACTGTTTTTT

clone size: .
D gene: TRBD2
J gene: TRBJ2-2
V gene: TRBV7-9
CDR3 protein: CASTRGGADTGELFF
CDR3 DNA: TGTGCCAGCACCCGCGGGGGGGCTGACACCGGGGAGCTGTTTTTT